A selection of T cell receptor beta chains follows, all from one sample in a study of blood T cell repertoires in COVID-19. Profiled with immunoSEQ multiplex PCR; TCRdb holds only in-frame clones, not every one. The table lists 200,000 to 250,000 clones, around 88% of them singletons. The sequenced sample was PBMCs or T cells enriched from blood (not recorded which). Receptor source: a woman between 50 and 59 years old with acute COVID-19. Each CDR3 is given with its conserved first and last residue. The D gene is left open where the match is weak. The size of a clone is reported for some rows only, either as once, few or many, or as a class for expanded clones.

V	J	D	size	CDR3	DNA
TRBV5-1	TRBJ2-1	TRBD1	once	CASSDPGQGGEQFF	TGCGCCAGCAGCGACCCTGGACAGGGGGGTGAGCAGTTCTTC
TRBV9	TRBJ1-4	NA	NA	CASSVGPEANEKLFF	TGTGCCAGCAGCGTAGGTCCAGAGGCAAATGAAAAACTGTTTTTT
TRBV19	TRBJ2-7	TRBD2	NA	CASSIPGDYNF	TGTGCCAGTAGTATCCCGGGGGACTATAACTTC
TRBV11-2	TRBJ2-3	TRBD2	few	CASSLGASGSFSTDTQYF	TGTGCCAGCAGCTTAGGGGCTAGCGGGAGTTTCAGCACAGATACGCAGTATTTT
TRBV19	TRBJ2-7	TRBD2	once	CASSIAAGGFSYEQYF	TGTGCCAGTAGTATAGCAGCGGGAGGGTTCTCCTACGAGCAGTACTTC
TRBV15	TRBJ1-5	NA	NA	CATSTDRQSYNQPQHF	TGTGCCACCAGCACGGACCGACAGAGCTACAATCAGCCCCAGCATTTT
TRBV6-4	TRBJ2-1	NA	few	CASRLGSSYNEQFF	TGTGCCAGCCGACTAGGGAGCTCCTACAATGAGCAGTTCTTC
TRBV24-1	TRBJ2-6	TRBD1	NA	CATSDPGQGYFGANVLTF	TGTGCCACCAGTGATCCGGGACAGGGCTATTTTGGGGCCAACGTCCTGACTTTC
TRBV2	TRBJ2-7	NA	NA	CASSGMSGRSYEQYF	TGTGCCAGCAGTGGAATGAGTGGGAGGAGCTACGAGCAGTACTTC
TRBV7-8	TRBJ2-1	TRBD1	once	CASSHRDREWNEQFF	TGTGCCAGCAGCCACCGGGACAGGGAGTGGAATGAGCAGTTCTTC
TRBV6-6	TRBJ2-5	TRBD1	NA	CASSYGQGARETQYF	TGTGCCAGCAGTTACGGGCAGGGGGCCCGGGAGACCCAGTACTTC
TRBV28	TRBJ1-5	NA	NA	CASEIFSNQPQHF	TGTGCCAGCGAGATTTTTAGCAATCAGCCCCAGCATTTT
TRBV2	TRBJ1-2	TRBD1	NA	CASSDPGTGRLGYTF	TGTGCCAGCAGTGACCCCGGGACAGGGCGTCTGGGCTACACCTTC
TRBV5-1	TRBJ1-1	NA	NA	CASSFQGGYTEAFF	TGCGCCAGCAGCTTTCAGGGAGGGTACACTGAAGCTTTCTTT
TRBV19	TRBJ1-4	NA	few	CASSIDGEKLFF	TGTGCCAGTAGTATAGACGGTGAAAAACTGTTTTTT
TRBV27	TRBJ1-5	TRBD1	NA	CASSPRQGSNQPQHF	TGTGCCAGCAGTCCGCGACAGGGAAGCAATCAGCCCCAGCATTTT
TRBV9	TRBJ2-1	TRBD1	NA	CASSVPGGAGNEQFF	TGTGCCAGCAGCGTGCCAGGGGGCGCGGGAAATGAGCAGTTCTTC
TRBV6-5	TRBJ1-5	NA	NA	CASSYSLGPSWPQHF	TGTGCCAGCAGCTACTCCTTGGGGCCCTCTTGGCCCCAGCATTTT
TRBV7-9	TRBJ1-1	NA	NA	CASTSPNTEAFF	TGTGCCAGCACCTCCCCTAACACTGAAGCTTTCTTT
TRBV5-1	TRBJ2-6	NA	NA	CASSFGGGAGANVLTF	TGCGCCAGCAGCTTTGGAGGGGGCGCTGGGGCCAACGTCCTGACTTTC
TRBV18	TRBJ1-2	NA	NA	CASSRAKHGQFNYGYTF	TGTGCCAGCTCACGGGCTAAGCATGGACAGTTTAACTATGGCTACACCTTC
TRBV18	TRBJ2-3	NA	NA	CASSPPKGLEGTQYF	TGTGCCAGCTCACCACCTAAGGGCCTGGAGGGGACGCAGTATTTT
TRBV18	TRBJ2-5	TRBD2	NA	CASSPRLAEETQYF	TGTGCCAGCTCACCACGACTAGCGGAAGAGACCCAGTACTTC
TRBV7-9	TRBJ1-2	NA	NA	CASSFLGDYGYTF	TGTGCCAGCAGCTTCTTAGGGGACTATGGCTACACCTTC
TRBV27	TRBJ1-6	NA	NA	CASSLSTVNSPLHF	TGTGCCAGCAGTTTATCCACAGTGAATTCACCCCTCCACTTT
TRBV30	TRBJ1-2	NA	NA	CAWSSTVNYGYTF	TGTGCCTGGAGTTCGACAGTTAACTATGGCTACACCTTC
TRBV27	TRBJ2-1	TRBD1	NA	CASTGQENNEQFF	TGTGCCAGCACCGGACAGGAAAACAATGAGCAGTTCTTC
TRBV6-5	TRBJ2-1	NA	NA	CASSQRTSYNEQFF	TGTGCCAGCAGTCAAAGGACATCCTACAATGAGCAGTTCTTC
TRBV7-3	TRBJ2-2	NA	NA	CASSPPGWAGELFF	TGTGCCAGCAGCCCCCCGGGGTGGGCCGGGGAGCTGTTTTTT
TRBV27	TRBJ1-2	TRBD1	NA	CATVQGTGGGFYGYTF	TGTGCCACTGTTCAGGGGACAGGGGGGGGCTTCTATGGCTACACCTTC
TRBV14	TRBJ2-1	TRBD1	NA	CASSTPDRVSQFF	TGTGCCAGCAGCACTCCCGACAGGGTGAGTCAGTTCTTC
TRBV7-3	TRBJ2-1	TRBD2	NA	CASSVERGDYNEQFF	TGTGCCAGCAGCGTAGAGCGGGGGGACTACAATGAGCAGTTCTTC
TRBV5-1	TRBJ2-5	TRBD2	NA	CASSLDVGGRGETQYF	TGCGCCAGCAGCTTGGATGTGGGAGGGCGGGGAGAGACCCAGTACTTC
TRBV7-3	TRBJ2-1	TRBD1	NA	CASSPGQGTDEQFF	TGTGCCAGCAGCCCAGGACAGGGGACGGATGAGCAGTTCTTC
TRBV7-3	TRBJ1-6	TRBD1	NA	CASSLHGQGNSPLHF	TGTGCCAGCAGCTTACATGGACAGGGTAATTCACCCCTCCACTTT
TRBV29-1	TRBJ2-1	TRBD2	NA	CSAYSGLNNEQFF	TGCAGCGCTTATAGCGGGCTGAACAATGAGCAGTTCTTC
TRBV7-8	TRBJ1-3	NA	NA	CASSLGLTGGNTIYF	TGTGCCAGCAGCTTAGGACTTACGGGAGGAAACACCATATATTTT
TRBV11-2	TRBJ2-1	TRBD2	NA	CASSLGGLGYEQFF	TGTGCCAGCAGCTTAGGGGGACTAGGCTATGAGCAGTTCTTC
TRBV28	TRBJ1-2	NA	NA	CASSSTANYGYTF	TGTGCCAGCAGTTCGACAGCTAACTATGGCTACACCTTC
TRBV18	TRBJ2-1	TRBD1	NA	CASSRSGRGLNEQFF	TGTGCCAGCTCACGGTCCGGCAGGGGGCTTAATGAGCAGTTCTTC
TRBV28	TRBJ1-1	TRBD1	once	CASSSYPGQGFTEAFF	TGTGCCAGCAGTTCCTATCCGGGACAGGGGTTCACTGAAGCTTTCTTT
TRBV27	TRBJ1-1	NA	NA	CASRPTGRMIFF	TGTGCCAGCAGGCCAACAGGGCGGATGATCTTCTTT
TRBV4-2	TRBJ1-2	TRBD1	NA	CASSRAGTGGSNYGYTF	TGTGCCAGCAGCCGAGCCGGGACAGGGGGATCTAACTATGGCTACACCTTC
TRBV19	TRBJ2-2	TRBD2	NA	CASSLGLAGITGELFF	TGTGCCAGTAGTCTCGGACTAGCGGGAATCACCGGGGAGCTGTTTTTT
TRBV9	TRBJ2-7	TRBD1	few	CASDDSGTGAEQYF	TGTGCCAGCGACGATTCCGGGACAGGGGCCGAGCAGTACTTC
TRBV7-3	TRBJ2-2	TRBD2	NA	CASSLTSAGGSGELFF	TGTGCCAGCAGCTTAACGTCGGCGGGAGGGTCCGGGGAGCTGTTTTTT
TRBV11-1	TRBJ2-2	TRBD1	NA	CASSLHGQGWGGELFF	TGTGCCAGCAGTTTACACGGACAGGGCTGGGGCGGGGAGCTGTTTTTT
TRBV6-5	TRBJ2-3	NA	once	CASKTGLDTQYF	TGTGCCAGTAAGACTGGGTTAGATACGCAGTATTTT
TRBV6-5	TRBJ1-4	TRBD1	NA	CASRDRVFGEKLFF	TGTGCCAGCAGGGACAGGGTTTTTGGAGAAAAACTGTTTTTT
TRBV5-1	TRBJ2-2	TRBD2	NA	CASSLGGLAGGFCMAGELFF	TGCGCCAGCAGCTTGGGGGGACTAGCGGGAGGGTTTTGTATGGCCGGGGAGCTGTTTTTT
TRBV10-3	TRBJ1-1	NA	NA	CAIRESGTEAFF	TGTGCCATTAGGGAGAGCGGAACTGAAGCTTTCTTT
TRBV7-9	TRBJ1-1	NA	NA	CASSLAGLGAFF	TGTGCCAGCAGCTTAGCGGGACTGGGAGCTTTCTTT
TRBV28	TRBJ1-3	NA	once	CASSLPEAPTGNTIYF	TGTGCCAGCAGCCTCCCTGAGGCCCCCACTGGAAACACCATATATTTT
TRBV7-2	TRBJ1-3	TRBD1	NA	CASSPWTGSGNTIYF	TGTGCCAGCAGCCCCTGGACAGGCTCTGGAAACACCATATATTTT
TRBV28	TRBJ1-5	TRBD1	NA	CASSLGQVSQPQHF	TGTGCCAGCAGTTTAGGACAGGTGAGTCAGCCCCAGCATTTT
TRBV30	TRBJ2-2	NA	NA	CAWSQTAGELFF	TGTGCCTGGAGTCAGACAGCCGGGGAGCTGTTTTTT
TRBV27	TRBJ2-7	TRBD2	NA	CASSLLLAGIYEQYF	TGTGCCAGCAGTTTACTACTAGCGGGAATCTACGAGCAGTACTTC
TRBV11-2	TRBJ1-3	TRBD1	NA	CASIGQGSGNTIYF	TGTGCCAGCATCGGACAGGGATCTGGAAACACCATATATTTT
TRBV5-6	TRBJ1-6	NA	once	CASSRRAAVSPLHF	TGTGCCAGCAGCCGGAGGGCGGCTGTGTCACCCCTCCACTTT